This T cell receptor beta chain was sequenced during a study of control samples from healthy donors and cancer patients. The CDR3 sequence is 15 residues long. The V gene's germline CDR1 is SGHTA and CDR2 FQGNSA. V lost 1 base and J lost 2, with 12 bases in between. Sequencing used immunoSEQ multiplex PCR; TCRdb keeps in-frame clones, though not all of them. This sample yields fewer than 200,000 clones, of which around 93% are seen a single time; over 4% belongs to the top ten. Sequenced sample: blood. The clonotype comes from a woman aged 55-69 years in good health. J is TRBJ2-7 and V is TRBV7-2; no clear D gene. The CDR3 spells CASSLGVWEPYEQYF. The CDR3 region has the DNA TGTGCCAGCAGCTTAGGGGTGTGGGAACCCTACGAGCAGTACTTC.